Many counts were recorded for the clone carrying this T cell receptor beta chain. Antigen: not known. V lost 1 base and J lost 4, with 4 bases in between. The germline CDR1 and CDR2 sequences are LGHDT and YNNKEL (reference sequence). This CDR3 region has 13 residues. Per the authors' pipeline: Construction of a distant-metastasis classifier for papillary thyroid cancer relied on CDR3 differences across clinicopathological groups. TCRdb re-processed the PCR reads through MiXCR. These V and J calls are TCRdb output, not the study's own analysis. The table lists around 28,000 clones, 10% to 15% of them singletons. This specimen comes from a study of metastatic and nonmetastatic thyroid tumors. At the level of the study: The comparison covered peripheral blood and tumor or nodule tissue in malignant and benign thyroid patients.

Among the patients, none had received any treatment before thyroid surgery. Study results and caveats: According to reports, the diversity of TCR beta was significantly higher in malignant thyroid tumors than in benign nodules, and this held in both blood and tumor samples.

This receptor was taken from a female donor with papillary thyroid cancer or a benign thyroid nodule (not recorded which). Some clones in this sample may be carry-over from other donors' samples. Sequenced sample: blood. V usage is TRBV3-1 and J usage is TRBJ1-4; the D is unclear. CDR3: CASSQGINEKLFF. CDR3 sequence (DNA): TGTGCCAGCAGCCAAGGGATTAATGAAAAACTGTTTTTT.